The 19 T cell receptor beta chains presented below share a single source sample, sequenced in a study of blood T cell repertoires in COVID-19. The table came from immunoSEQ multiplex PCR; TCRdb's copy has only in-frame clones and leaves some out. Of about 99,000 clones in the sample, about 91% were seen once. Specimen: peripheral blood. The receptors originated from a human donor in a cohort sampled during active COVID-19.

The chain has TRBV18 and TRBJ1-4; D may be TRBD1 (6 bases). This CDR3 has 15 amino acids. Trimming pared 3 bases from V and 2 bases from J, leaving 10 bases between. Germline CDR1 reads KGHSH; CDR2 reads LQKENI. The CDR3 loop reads CASSPGQGTNEKLFF. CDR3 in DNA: TGTGCCAGCTCACCGGGGCAGGGGACTAATGAAAAACTGTTTTTT.

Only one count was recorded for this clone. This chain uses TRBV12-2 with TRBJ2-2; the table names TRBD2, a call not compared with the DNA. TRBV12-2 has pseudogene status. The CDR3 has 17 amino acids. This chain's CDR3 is CASRLRRREGTTGELFF. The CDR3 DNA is TGTGCAAGTCGCTTAAGAAGGCGGGAGGGGACCACCGGGGAGCTGTTTTTT.

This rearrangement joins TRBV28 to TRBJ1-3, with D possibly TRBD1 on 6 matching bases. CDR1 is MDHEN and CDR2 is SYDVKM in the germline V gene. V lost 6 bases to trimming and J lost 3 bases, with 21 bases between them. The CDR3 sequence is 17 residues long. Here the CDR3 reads CASSRGGGPVYGNTIYF. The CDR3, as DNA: TGTGCCAGCAGCCGAGGCGGGGGGCCGGTGTATGGAAACACCATATATTTT.

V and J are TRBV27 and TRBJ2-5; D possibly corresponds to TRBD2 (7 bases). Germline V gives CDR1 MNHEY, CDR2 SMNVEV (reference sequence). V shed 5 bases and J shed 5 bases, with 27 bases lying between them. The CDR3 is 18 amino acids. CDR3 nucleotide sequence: TGTGCCAGCAGTCCCTCCCCGGGAGGCGGGAGAGGGGGGGAGACCCAGTACTTC. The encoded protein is CASSPSPGGGRGGETQYF.

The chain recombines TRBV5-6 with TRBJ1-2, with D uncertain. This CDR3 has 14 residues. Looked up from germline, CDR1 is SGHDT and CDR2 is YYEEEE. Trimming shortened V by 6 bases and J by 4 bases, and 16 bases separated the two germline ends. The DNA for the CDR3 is TGTGCCAGCACCTATCAAGGGAGGGTCTATGGCTACACCTTC. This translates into CASTYQGRVYGYTF.

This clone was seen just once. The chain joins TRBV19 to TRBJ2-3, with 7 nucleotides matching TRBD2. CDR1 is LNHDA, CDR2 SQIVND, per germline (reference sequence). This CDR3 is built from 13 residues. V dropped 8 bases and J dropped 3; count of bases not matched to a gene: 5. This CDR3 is CASLSGNTDTQYF. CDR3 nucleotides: TGTGCCAGTCTCAGCGGGAATACAGATACGCAGTATTTT.

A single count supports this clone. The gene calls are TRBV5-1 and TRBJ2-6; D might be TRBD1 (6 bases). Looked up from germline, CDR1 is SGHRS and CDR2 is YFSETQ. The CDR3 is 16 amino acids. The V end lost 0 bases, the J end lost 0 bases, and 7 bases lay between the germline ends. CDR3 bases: TGCGCCAGCAGCTTGGACAGGGCCTCTGGGGCCAACGTCCTGACTTTC. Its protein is CASSLDRASGANVLTF. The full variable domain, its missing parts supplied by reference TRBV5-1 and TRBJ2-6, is KAGVTQTPRYLIKTRGQQVTLSCSPISGHRSVSWYQQTPGQGLQFLFEYFSETQRNKGNFPGRFSGRQFSNSRSEMNVSTLELGDSALYLCASSLDRASGANVLTFGAGSRLTVL.

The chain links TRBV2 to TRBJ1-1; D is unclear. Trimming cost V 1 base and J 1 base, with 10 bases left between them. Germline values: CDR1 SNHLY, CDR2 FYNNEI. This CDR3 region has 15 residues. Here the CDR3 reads CASSEVRLGNTEAFF. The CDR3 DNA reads TGTGCCAGCAGTGAAGTGAGGTTGGGGAACACTGAAGCTTTCTTT. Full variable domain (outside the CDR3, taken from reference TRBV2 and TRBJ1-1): EPEVTQTPSHQVTQMGQEVILRCVPISNHLYFYWYRQILGQKVEFLVSFYNNEISEKSEIFDDQFSVERPDGSNFTLKIRSTKLEDSAMYFCASSEVRLGNTEAFFGQGTRLTVV.

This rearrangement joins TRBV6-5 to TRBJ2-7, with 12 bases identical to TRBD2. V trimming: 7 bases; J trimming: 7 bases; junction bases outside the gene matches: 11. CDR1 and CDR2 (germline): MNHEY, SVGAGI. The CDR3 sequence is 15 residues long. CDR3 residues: CASTTAASGRGEQYF. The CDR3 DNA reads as TGTGCCAGCACTACGGCGGCTAGCGGGAGGGGGGAGCAGTACTTC.

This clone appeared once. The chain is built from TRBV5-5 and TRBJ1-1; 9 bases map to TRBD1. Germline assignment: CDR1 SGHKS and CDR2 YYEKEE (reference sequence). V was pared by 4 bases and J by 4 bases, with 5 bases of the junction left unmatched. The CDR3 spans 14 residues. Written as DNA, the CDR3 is TGTGCCAGCAGCCCCGGGACAGGGATCACTGAAGCTTTCTTT. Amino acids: CASSPGTGITEAFF.

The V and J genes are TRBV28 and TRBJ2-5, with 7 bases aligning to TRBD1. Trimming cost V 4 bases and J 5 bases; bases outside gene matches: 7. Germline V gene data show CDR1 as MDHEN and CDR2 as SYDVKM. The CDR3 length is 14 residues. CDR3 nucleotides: TGTGCCAGCAGTTCGGACAGGTGGATTGAGACCCAGTACTTC. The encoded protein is CASSSDRWIETQYF.

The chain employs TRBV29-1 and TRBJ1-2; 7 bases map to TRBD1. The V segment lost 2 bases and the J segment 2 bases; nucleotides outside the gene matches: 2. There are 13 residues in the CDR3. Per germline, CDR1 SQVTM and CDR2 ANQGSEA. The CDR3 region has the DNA TGCAGCGTTGAACCGACAGGGAACTATGGCTACACCTTC. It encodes CSVEPTGNYGYTF.

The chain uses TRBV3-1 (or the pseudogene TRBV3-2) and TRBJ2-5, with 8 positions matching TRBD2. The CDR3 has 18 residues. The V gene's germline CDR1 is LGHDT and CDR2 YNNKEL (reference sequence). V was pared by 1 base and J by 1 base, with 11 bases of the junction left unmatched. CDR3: CASSQVPGEAGAQETQYF. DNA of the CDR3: TGTGCCAGCAGCCAAGTCCCGGGGGAAGCGGGAGCCCAAGAGACCCAGTACTTC.

The CDR3 region is CASSPGTSGRGEQFF. Here the CDR3 DNA reads TGTGCCAGCAGCCCAGGGACTAGCGGGAGGGGTGAGCAGTTCTTC. The chain recombines TRBV6-6 with TRBJ2-1, with 16 bases lining up with TRBD2. J lost 9 bases, V lost 6 bases, and 5 bases had no gene match. This CDR3 is built from 15 residues. Germline V gene lookup returns CDR1 MNHNY and CDR2 SVGAGI (reference sequence).

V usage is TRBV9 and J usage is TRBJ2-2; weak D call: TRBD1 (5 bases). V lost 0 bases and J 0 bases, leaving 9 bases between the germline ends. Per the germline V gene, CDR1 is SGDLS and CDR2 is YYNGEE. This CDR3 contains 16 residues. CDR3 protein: CASSVGSTANTGELFF. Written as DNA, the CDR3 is TGTGCCAGCAGCGTAGGTTCGACAGCGAACACCGGGGAGCTGTTTTTT.

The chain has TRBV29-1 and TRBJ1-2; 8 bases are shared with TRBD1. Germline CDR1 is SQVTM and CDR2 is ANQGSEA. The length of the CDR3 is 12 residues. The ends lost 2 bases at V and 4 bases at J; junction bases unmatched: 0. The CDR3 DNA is TGCAGCGTTGAAACAGGGGGCTATGGCTACACCTTC. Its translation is CSVETGGYGYTF. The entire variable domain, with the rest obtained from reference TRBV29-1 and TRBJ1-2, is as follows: SAVISQKPSRDICQRGTSLTIQCQVDSQVTMMFWYRQQPGQSLTLIATANQGSEATYESGFVIDKFPISRPNLTFSTLTVSNMSPEDSSIYLCSVETGGYGYTFGSGTRLTVV.

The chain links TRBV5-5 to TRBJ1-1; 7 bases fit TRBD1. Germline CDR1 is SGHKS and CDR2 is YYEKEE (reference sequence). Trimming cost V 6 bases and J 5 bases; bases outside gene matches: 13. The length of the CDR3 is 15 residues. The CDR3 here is CASTGGTGVLTEAFF. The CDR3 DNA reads TGTGCCAGCACCGGGGGAACAGGGGTTTTGACTGAAGCTTTCTTT.

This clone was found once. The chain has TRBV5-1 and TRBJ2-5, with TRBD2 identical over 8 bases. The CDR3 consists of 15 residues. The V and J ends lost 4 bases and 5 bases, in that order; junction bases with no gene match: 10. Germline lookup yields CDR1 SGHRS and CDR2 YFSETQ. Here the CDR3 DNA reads TGCGCCAGCAGCGGCTCCGGGACTAGTGGTGAGACCCAGTACTTC. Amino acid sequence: CASSGSGTSGETQYF.

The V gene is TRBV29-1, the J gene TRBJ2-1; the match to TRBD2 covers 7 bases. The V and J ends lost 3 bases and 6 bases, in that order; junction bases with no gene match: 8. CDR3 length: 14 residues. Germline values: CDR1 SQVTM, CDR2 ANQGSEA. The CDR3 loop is CSVDGPGGRNEQFF. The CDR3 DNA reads TGCAGCGTTGATGGGCCGGGAGGACGCAATGAGCAGTTCTTC.